The present T cell receptor (beta chain) was sequenced within a study of T cells in localized non-small cell lung cancer. Comment on this clone: At one boundary the junction diverges from the germline segment, which might be a read error.

Here immunoSEQ multiplex PCR was the method, and the copy in TCRdb shows in-frame clones only, minus some. The sample has over a thousand clones, roughly 34% seen once. The V gene's germline CDR1 is LNHDA and CDR2 SQIVND (reference sequence). The CDR3 has 14 amino acids. The input for sequencing was normal lung tissue next to the tumor, taken before any cancer treatment. The sequence was obtained from a woman between 35 and 75 years old with stage I lung adenocarcinoma. This chain links TRBV19 with TRBJ1-1, with D possibly TRBD1 on 6 matching bases. The DNA of the CDR3 is TGTGCCAGTAGTCTGGGACACCTCGGTACTGAAGTTTTCTTT. Protein product: CASSLGHLGTEVFF. Full variable domain (remainder filled in from reference TRBV19 and TRBJ1-1): DGGITQSPKYLFRKEGQNVTLSCEQNLNHDAMYWYRQDPGQGLRLIYYSQIVNDFQKGDIAEGYSVSREKKESFPLTVTSAQKNPTAFYLCASSLGHLGTEVFFGQGTRLTVV.